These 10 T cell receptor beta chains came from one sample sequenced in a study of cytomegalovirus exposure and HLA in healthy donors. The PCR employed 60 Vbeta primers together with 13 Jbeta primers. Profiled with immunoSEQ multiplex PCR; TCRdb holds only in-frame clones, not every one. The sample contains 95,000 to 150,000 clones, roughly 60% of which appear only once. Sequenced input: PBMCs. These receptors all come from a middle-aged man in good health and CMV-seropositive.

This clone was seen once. CDR3: CASSLRQRGGYEQYF. DNA of the CDR3: TGCGCCAGCAGCTTGCGACAGCGGGGGGGCTACGAGCAGTACTTC. The chain links TRBV5-1 to TRBJ2-7; 10 positions match TRBD2. CDR1 SGHRS and CDR2 YFSETQ come from the germline V gene. The CDR3 totals 15 residues. With 1 base clipped from V and 3 bases from J, the junction kept 4 bases outside the gene matches.

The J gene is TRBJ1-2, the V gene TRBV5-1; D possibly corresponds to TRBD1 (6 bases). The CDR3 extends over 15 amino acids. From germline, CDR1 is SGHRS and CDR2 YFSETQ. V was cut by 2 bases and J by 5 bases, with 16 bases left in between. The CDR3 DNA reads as TGCGCCAGCAGCTTCTCCGGGACATTCAATTATGGCTACACCTTC. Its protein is CASSFSGTFNYGYTF.

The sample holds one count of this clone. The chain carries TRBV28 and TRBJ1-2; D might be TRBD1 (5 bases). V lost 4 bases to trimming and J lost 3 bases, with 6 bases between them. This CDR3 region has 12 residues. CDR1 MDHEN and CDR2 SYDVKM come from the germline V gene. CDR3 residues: CASSSGDYGYTF. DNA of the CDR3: TGTGCCAGCAGTTCGGGGGACTATGGCTACACCTTC.

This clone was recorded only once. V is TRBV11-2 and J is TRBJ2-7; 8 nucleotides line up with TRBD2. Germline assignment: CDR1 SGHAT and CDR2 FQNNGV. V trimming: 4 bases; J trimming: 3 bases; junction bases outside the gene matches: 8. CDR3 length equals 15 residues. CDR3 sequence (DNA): TGTGCCAGCAGCTCGGGAACCGGGACTAGCTACGAGCAGTACTTC. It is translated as CASSSGTGTSYEQYF. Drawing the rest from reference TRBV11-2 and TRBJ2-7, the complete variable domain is EAGVAQSPRYKIIEKRQSVAFWCNPISGHATLYWYQQILGQGPKLLIQFQNNGVVDDSQLPKDRFSAERLKGVDSTLKIQPAKLEDSAVYLCASSSGTGTSYEQYFGPGTRLTVT.

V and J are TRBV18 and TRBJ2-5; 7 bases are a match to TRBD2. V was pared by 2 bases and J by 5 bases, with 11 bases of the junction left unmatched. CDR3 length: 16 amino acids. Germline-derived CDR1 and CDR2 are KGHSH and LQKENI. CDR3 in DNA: TGTGCCAGCTCACCAATGGCGGGAGAGGTTATGGAGACCCAGTACTTC. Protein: CASSPMAGEVMETQYF.

CDR3 in DNA: TGTGCCAGCTCACCTGGACAGGGGAACACCGGGGAGCTGTTTTTT. Translated: CASSPGQGNTGELFF. This chain uses TRBV18 with TRBJ2-2; 8 bases are shared with TRBD1. V was clipped by 3 bases and J by 1 base; unmatched bases: 1. The CDR3 length is 15 residues. CDR1 and CDR2 (germline): KGHSH, LQKENI. Together with reference TRBV18 and TRBJ2-2, the CDR3 gives the full variable domain: NAGVMQNPRHLVRRRGQEARLRCSPMKGHSHVYWYRQLPEEGLKFMVYLQKENIIDESGMPKERFSAEFPKEGPSILRIQQVVRGDSAAYFCASSPGQGNTGELFFGEGSRLTVL.

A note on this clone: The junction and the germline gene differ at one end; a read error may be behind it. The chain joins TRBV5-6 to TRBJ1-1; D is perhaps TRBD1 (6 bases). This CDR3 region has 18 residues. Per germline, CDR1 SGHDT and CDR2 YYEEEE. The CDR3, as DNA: TGTGCCAACAGCCATATTCCCGGGACATCTCGTCTGAACACTGAAGCTTTCTTT. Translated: CANSHIPGTSRLNTEAFF.

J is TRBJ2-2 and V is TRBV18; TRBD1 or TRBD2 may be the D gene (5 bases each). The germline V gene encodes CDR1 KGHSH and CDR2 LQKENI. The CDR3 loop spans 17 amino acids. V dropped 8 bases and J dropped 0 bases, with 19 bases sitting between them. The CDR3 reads CASTPPGQGTNTGELFF. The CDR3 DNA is TGTGCCAGCACTCCACCGGGGCAGGGTACGAACACCGGGGAGCTGTTTTTT. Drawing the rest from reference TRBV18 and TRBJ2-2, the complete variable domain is NAGVMQNPRHLVRRRGQEARLRCSPMKGHSHVYWYRQLPEEGLKFMVYLQKENIIDESGMPKERFSAEFPKEGPSILRIQQVVRGDSAAYFCASTPPGQGTNTGELFFGEGSRLTVL.

DNA for the CDR3: TGTGCCAGCAGCCAGGCATCGGGGCGGGACCCAGATACGCAGTATTTT. Translated: CASSQASGRDPDTQYF. The genes are TRBV7-9 and TRBJ2-3; D perhaps matches TRBD2 (6 bases). The CDR3 covers 16 residues. Germline V gene lookup returns CDR1 SEHNR and CDR2 FQNEAQ (reference sequence). Trimming took off 5 bases at V and 4 bases at J, with 19 bases between the two ends.

CDR3 coding DNA: TGTGCCAGCAGTGACCAGACTAGCGGGAGCTACGAGCAGTACTTC. Its translation is CASSDQTSGSYEQYF. This rearrangement joins TRBV25-1 to TRBJ2-7; 12 bases agree with TRBD2. Trimming cost V 3 bases and J 3 bases; bases outside gene matches: 3. Looked up from germline, CDR1 is MGHDK and CDR2 is SYGVNS. The CDR3 loop spans 15 amino acids.